This T cell receptor beta chain was recorded in a study of T cell repertoires in cytomegalovirus infection. Study-level points and caveats: Cumulated frequencies of public TCR beta families served to identify carriers of CMV plus the relevant HLA.

Ten or more counts support this clonotype. Its antigen is still unknown. Between the trimmed V and J ends, which lost 0 bases and 3 bases, there was a span of 2 bases. This CDR3 is built from 12 residues. The germline gives CDR1 SGHDN, CDR2 FVKESK. TCRdb processed the reads anew with MiXCR; each CDR3 protein has one entry. The profile shows 600,000 to 800,000 distinct CDR3 sequences, around 24% of them singletons. The specimen was CD8+ T cells from PBMCs. The J gene is TRBJ2-5, the V gene TRBV14, with D hard to call. The TCR comes from a human donor in good health (CMV status not recorded). Some clones in this sample may be carry-over from other donors' samples. CDR3 coding DNA: TGTGCCAGCAGCCAAGAAAAAGAGACCCAGTACTTC. Its translation is CASSQEKETQYF.